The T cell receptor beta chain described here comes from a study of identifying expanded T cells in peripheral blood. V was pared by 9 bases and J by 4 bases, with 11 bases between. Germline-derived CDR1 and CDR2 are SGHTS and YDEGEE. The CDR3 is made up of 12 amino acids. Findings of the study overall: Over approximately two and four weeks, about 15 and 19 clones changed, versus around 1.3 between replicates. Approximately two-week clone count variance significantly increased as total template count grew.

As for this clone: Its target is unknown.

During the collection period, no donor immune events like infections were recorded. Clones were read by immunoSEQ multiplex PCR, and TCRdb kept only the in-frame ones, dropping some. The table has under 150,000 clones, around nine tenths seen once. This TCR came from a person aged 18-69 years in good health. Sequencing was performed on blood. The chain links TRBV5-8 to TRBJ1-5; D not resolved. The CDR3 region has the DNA TGTGCCACCCAGCTAAGGAATCAGCCCCAGCATTTT. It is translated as CATQLRNQPQHF.